These 5 T cell receptor beta chains were sequenced from one sample in a study of OX40 agonist ivuxolimab in advanced cancers. The method was immunoSEQ multiplex PCR; TCRdb's version includes in-frame clones alone and lacks a portion of them. This repertoire shows about 73,000 clones, roughly nine tenths found once; its top ten account for approximately 0.63%. The sequencing used CD4+ or CD8+ T cells sorted from blood, collected in a trial of the OX40 agonist ivuxolimab. These receptor sequences come from an adult with an advanced solid tumor such as melanoma, head and neck, liver or kidney cancer.

The chain couples TRBV5-4 to TRBJ2-5; D remains unclear. The ends were cut back, 1 base at V and 5 bases at J, with 6 bases in the middle. Germline V lookup: CDR1 SGHNT, CDR2 YYREEE (reference sequence). The CDR3 runs 12 residues. CDR3 in DNA: TGTGCCAGCAGCTTGAGGGCTGAGACCCAGTACTTC. This sequence encodes CASSLRAETQYF.

V gene TRBV28 combines with J gene TRBJ2-7; 7 nucleotides align to TRBD2. J was trimmed by 3 bases and V by 7 bases; bases with no gene match: 6. The germline CDR1 and CDR2 sequences are MDHEN and SYDVKM. The CDR3 totals 13 residues. The CDR3 coding sequence is TGTGCCAGCATAGGCCGGGGGGTCTACGAGCAGTACTTC. This codes for CASIGRGVYEQYF.

The rearrangement joins TRBV18 to TRBJ2-1; D is perhaps TRBD2 (6 bases). Germline V CDR1 and CDR2: KGHSH, LQKENI. CDR3 size: 14 residues. V lost 1 base, J lost 4 bases, and 8 bases lay in between. Here the CDR3 reads CASSPLGGYNEQFF. CDR3 nucleotide sequence: TGTGCCAGCTCACCACTTGGGGGGTACAATGAGCAGTTCTTC.

The J gene is TRBJ2-7, the V gene TRBV29-1; D unclear. Trimming took 3 bases from V and 2 from J, leaving 8 bases between them. The CDR3 length is 12 residues. The V gene's germline CDR1 is SQVTM and CDR2 ANQGSEA. DNA of the CDR3: TGCAGCGTTGAGGAAAGGACCTACGAGCAGTACTTC. It yields the protein CSVEERTYEQYF.

The chain couples TRBV29-1 to TRBJ2-5; TRBD1 agrees at 9 bases. The junction had 6 bases not matched to a gene; V was cut back by 2 bases and J by 5 bases. The CDR3 runs 14 residues. The germline V gene has CDR1 SQVTM and CDR2 ANQGSEA. As DNA, the CDR3 is TGCAGCGTTGAAAGGGGACAGGGAGGGGAGACCCAGTACTTC. Translated, it gives CSVERGQGGETQYF. The whole variable domain, remainder taken from reference TRBV29-1 and TRBJ2-5, is SAVISQKPSRDICQRGTSLTIQCQVDSQVTMMFWYRQQPGQSLTLIATANQGSEATYESGFVIDKFPISRPNLTFSTLTVSNMSPEDSSIYLCSVERGQGGETQYFGPGTRLLVL.